The rows below give T cell receptor beta chains drawn from one sample of a study of T cell repertoires in cytomegalovirus infection. TCRdb reanalysed the reads using MiXCR and keeps one entry per CDR3 protein. This sample has more than 650,000 distinct CDR3 sequences; 35% occur once, and the top ten carry under 3%. Source material: PBMCs. These receptors originate from a human donor in good health (CMV status not recorded). Some clones in this sample may be carry-over from other donors' samples. CDR3s include the opening cysteine and the closing phenylalanine or tryptophan. D genes are given only for firm matches. Some rows mark clone size as missing; the rest say once, few, many or name a class of expanded clone.

size | J | V | D | CDR3 | DNA
NA | TRBJ2-3 | TRBV20-1 | TRBD2 | CSASVLAEGADTQYF | TGCAGTGCTAGCGTACTAGCGGAGGGGGCAGATACGCAGTATTTT
few | TRBJ2-1 | TRBV5-3 | TRBD1 | CASSLPGTGMGNEQFF | TGTGCCAGCAGCTTGCCCGGGACAGGGATGGGCAATGAGCAGTTCTTC
NA | TRBJ2-1 | TRBV19 | NA | CASSIAGIYNEQFF | TGTGCCAGTAGTATAGCGGGAATCTACAATGAGCAGTTCTTC
few | TRBJ1-5 | TRBV7-2 | NA | CASNLGGPNQPQHF | TGTGCCAGCAATCTCGGCGGGCCCAATCAGCCCCAGCATTTT
NA | TRBJ2-7 | TRBV28 | NA | CASNHVWFEQYF | TGTGCCAGCAACCACGTGTGGTTTGAGCAGTACTTC
few | TRBJ2-6 | TRBV20-1 | TRBD1 | CSALDRAPSGANVLTF | TGCAGTGCCCTCGACAGGGCCCCCTCTGGGGCCAACGTCCTGACTTTC
NA | TRBJ1-1 | TRBV28 | NA | CASSLSLTATNTEAFF | TGTGCCAGCAGTTTATCTTTGACAGCCACCAACACTGAAGCTTTCTTT
few | TRBJ2-3 | TRBV28 | TRBD2 | CASSLSGTTLHTQYF | TGTGCCAGCAGTTTGTCCGGGACTACCCTCCATACGCAGTATTTT
NA | TRBJ2-6 | TRBV6-1 | TRBD1 | CASRTGGTSGANVLTF | TGTGCCAGCCGGACAGGGGGAACCTCTGGGGCCAACGTCCTGACTTTC
NA | TRBJ1-3 | TRBV6-2/TRBV6-3 | NA | CATAIDAGNTIYF | TGTGCCACCGCCATTGACGCTGGAAACACCATATATTTT
NA | TRBJ1-1 | TRBV25-1 | NA | CASSEYGPRDPEAFF | TGTGCCAGCAGTGAATACGGACCCCGGGACCCTGAAGCTTTCTTT
NA | TRBJ1-5 | TRBV19 | TRBD1 | CASSDRGYNQPQHF | TGTGCCAGTAGTGACAGGGGATACAATCAGCCCCAGCATTTT
NA | TRBJ2-5 | TRBV11-2 | NA | CASSGEVSETQYF | TGTGCCAGCAGCGGGGAGGTTTCAGAGACCCAGTACTTC
NA | TRBJ2-2 | TRBV11-2 | TRBD2 | CASTHPGLAGYGELFF | TGTGCCAGCACCCACCCGGGACTAGCGGGATACGGGGAGCTGTTTTTT
many | TRBJ1-2 | TRBV12-3/TRBV12-4 | TRBD1 | CASSLNRGQSGYTF | TGTGCCAGCAGTCTAAACAGGGGCCAGAGTGGCTACACCTTC
few | TRBJ2-1 | TRBV30 | NA | CAWSVADNNEQFF | TGTGCCTGGAGTGTAGCGGATAACAATGAGCAGTTCTTC
NA | TRBJ2-2 | TRBV19 | NA | CAGEDRNTGELFF | TGTGCCGGAGAGGACAGAAACACCGGGGAGCTGTTTTTT
NA | TRBJ1-5 | TRBV6-4 | TRBD1 | CASSDVPGQGTRKQPPHF | TGTGCCAGCAGTGACGTCCCGGGACAGGGGACGAGAAAGCAGCCCCCGCATTTT
few | TRBJ2-3 | TRBV5-1 | NA | CASSLGDYTDTQYF | TGCGCCAGCAGCTTGGGGGATTACACAGATACGCAGTATTTT
once | TRBJ2-1 | TRBV3-1 | TRBD2 | CARSRMGGELVGEQFF | TGTGCCCGCAGCCGTATGGGGGGGGAGCTGGTTGGTGAGCAGTTCTTC
NA | TRBJ1-1 | TRBV27 | NA | CASSSSYTGNGVTEAFF | TGTGCCAGCAGTTCGTCGTATACAGGGAACGGTGTCACTGAAGCTTTCTTT
NA | TRBJ1-1 | TRBV4-2 | NA | CASSRREPRGGGTEAFF | TGTGCCAGCAGCCGCCGGGAGCCACGGGGAGGGGGAACTGAAGCTTTCTTT
NA | TRBJ1-1 | TRBV19 | NA | CATRVLAEAFF | TGTGCCACCCGGGTCCTCGCTGAAGCTTTCTTT
NA | TRBJ2-2 | TRBV20-1 | NA | CSAREDIDGELFF | TGCAGTGCTAGGGAGGACATAGACGGGGAGCTGTTTTTT
NA | TRBJ1-1 | TRBV12-3/TRBV12-4 | NA | CASSPLPFTESFF | TGTGCCAGCAGCCCCCTTCCGTTCACTGAATCTTTCTTT
many | TRBJ1-2 | TRBV7-9 | NA | CASSLQGSYYGYTF | TGTGCCAGCAGCTTACAAGGCAGCTACTATGGCTACACCTTC
NA | TRBJ1-5 | TRBV10-3 | TRBD1 | CAISERGRDPQHF | TGTGCCATCAGTGAAAGGGGGCGGGATCCCCAGCATTTT
NA | TRBJ2-7 | TRBV29-1 | NA | CSVATGRNYEQYF | TGCAGCGTTGCTACAGGGAGGAACTACGAGCAGTACTTC
few | TRBJ1-3 | TRBV27 | TRBD1 | CASSFEGTAGNTIYF | TGTGCCAGCAGTTTTGAGGGGACAGCTGGAAACACCATATATTTT
few | TRBJ2-5 | TRBV7-8 | TRBD2 | CASSWGLAGNVETQYF | TGTGCCAGCAGCTGGGGACTAGCGGGAAATGTTGAGACCCAGTACTTC
NA | TRBJ2-5 | TRBV7-2 | TRBD2 | CASSLGLAGLQETQYF | TGTGCCAGCAGCTTGGGACTAGCGGGACTCCAAGAGACCCAGTACTTC
NA | TRBJ2-2 | TRBV12-3/TRBV12-4 | NA | CASSLRNRGNTGELFF | TGTGCCAGCAGTTTGAGAAATCGAGGGAACACCGGGGAGCTGTTTTTT
few | TRBJ1-5 | TRBV7-2 | TRBD1 | CASSWDSRSNQPQHF | TGTGCCAGCAGCTGGGACAGCCGTAGCAATCAGCCCCAGCATTTT
few | TRBJ1-2 | TRBV19 | TRBD1 | CASSFGTDFYGYTF | TGTGCCAGTAGTTTCGGGACAGACTTCTATGGCTACACCTTC
NA | TRBJ1-5 | TRBV19 | NA | CASSWQFNQPQHF | TGTGCCAGTAGTTGGCAGTTTAATCAGCCCCAGCATTTT
few | TRBJ2-7 | TRBV12-3/TRBV12-4 | TRBD1 | CASRDRGSPYEQYF | TGTGCCAGCAGGGACAGGGGGTCCCCCTACGAGCAGTACTTC
NA | TRBJ1-5 | TRBV6-1 | NA | CARSEVGNQPKHF | TGTGCCAGAAGTGAAGTAGGTAATCAGCCCAAGCATTTT
NA | TRBJ1-5 | TRBV4-1 | NA | CASSQEPGTLDQPQHF | TGCGCCAGCAGCCAGGAACCGGGGACCCTGGATCAGCCCCAGCATTTT
few | TRBJ2-7 | TRBV19 | TRBD2 | CASSRPGLSYEQYF | TGTGCCAGTAGTCGACCGGGACTATCCTACGAGCAGTACTTC
few | TRBJ1-1 | TRBV7-9 | NA | CASSAPGEAFF | TGTGCCAGCAGCGCTCCTGGGGAAGCTTTCTTT
few | TRBJ2-1 | TRBV19 | TRBD2 | CASTPKRRTSGLYNEQFF | TGTGCCAGTACCCCAAAGAGGAGGACTAGCGGGCTCTACAATGAGCAGTTCTTC
NA | TRBJ1-6 | TRBV19 | TRBD1 | CASSAWRGQQDYSPLHF | TGTGCCAGTAGTGCCTGGAGGGGGCAACAGGATTATTCACCCCTCCACTTT
many | TRBJ2-7 | TRBV7-2 | NA | CASSLMVARSYEQYF | TGTGCCAGCAGCTTAATGGTAGCCAGAAGTTACGAGCAGTACTTC
NA | TRBJ2-2 | TRBV12-3/TRBV12-4 | TRBD2 | CASSLFGLAGEANTGELFF | TGTGCCAGCAGTTTATTTGGACTAGCGGGAGAGGCGAACACCGGGGAGCTGTTTTTT
few | TRBJ1-5 | TRBV27 | TRBD1 | CASSRSDRAFQPQHF | TGTGCCAGCAGTAGATCGGACAGGGCGTTTCAGCCCCAGCATTTT
few | TRBJ2-7 | TRBV28 | NA | CASLYSGNNEQYF | TGTGCCAGCCTGTATAGTGGTAACAACGAGCAGTACTTC
few | TRBJ2-6 | TRBV24-1 | NA | CATSDRARQRISSGANVLTF | TGTGCCACCAGTGACCGGGCCCGACAGAGAATCTCTTCTGGGGCCAACGTCCTGACTTTC
NA | TRBJ1-1 | TRBV20-1 | NA | CSARDLNTEAFF | TGCAGTGCTAGAGATCTAAACACTGAAGCTTTCTTT
NA | TRBJ1-2 | TRBV5-1 | NA | CASSLSGGEDGYTF | TGCGCCAGCAGCTTGTCCGGGGGCGAGGATGGCTACACCTTC
once | TRBJ2-1 | TRBV5-1 | TRBD1 | CASSLEWDRAYNEQFF | TGCGCCAGCAGCTTGGAATGGGACAGGGCCTACAATGAGCAGTTCTTC
NA | TRBJ2-3 | TRBV6-2/TRBV6-3 | TRBD2 | CASSSTSGSTSRQYF | TGTGCCAGCAGCTCCACTAGCGGGAGTACAAGTAGGCAGTATTTT
NA | TRBJ2-2 | TRBV9 | TRBD2 | CASSVVSSGGNTGELFF | TGTGCCAGCAGCGTAGTGTCTAGCGGGGGCAACACCGGGGAGCTGTTTTTT
NA | TRBJ1-4 | TRBV7-3 | NA | CASSLRARGALGEKLFF | TGTGCCAGCAGCTTACGCGCGCGGGGGGCGCTTGGTGAAAAACTGTTTTTT
few | TRBJ1-2 | TRBV7-9 | TRBD1 | CASSLRDSLYGYTF | TGTGCCAGCAGCCTCCGGGACAGCCTCTATGGCTACACCTTC
few | TRBJ2-3 | TRBV24-1 | NA | CATGDGGGVNPDTQYF | TGTGCCACCGGCGATGGAGGGGGCGTCAATCCAGATACGCAGTATTTT